This TCR beta chain was sequenced during a study of blood T cell repertoires in COVID-19. Study information: From T cells, B-cell-depleted T cells, or PBMCs came the material, which was cDNA or gDNA.

Repertoires were generated with immunoSEQ multiplex PCR, while TCRdb's copy carries only in-frame clones and drops some. The table has 13,000 or so clones, about 88% seen once. The material sequenced was peripheral blood. The clonotype originates from a man aged 65-85 years with active COVID-19.

Here the CDR3 reads CASSTSGRAGDTQYF. CDR3 nucleotide sequence: TGCGCCAGCAGCACCAGCGGGAGGGCCGGAGATACGCAGTATTTT. The chain is built from TRBV5-1 and TRBJ2-3; 10 positions match TRBD2. Unmatched junction bases numbered 7, after V lost 4 bases and J lost 5 bases. In germline, CDR1 is SGHRS, CDR2 YFSETQ. CDR3 length equals 15 residues. Based on the CDR3 plus reference TRBV5-1 and TRBJ2-3, the full variable domain is KAGVTQTPRYLIKTRGQQVTLSCSPISGHRSVSWYQQTPGQGLQFLFEYFSETQRNKGNFPGRFSGRQFSNSRSEMNVSTLELGDSALYLCASSTSGRAGDTQYFGPGTRLTVL.